The 28 T cell receptor beta chains listed next were all sequenced from one sample in a study of T cell changes during pregnancy in multiple sclerosis. Assay: immunoSEQ multiplex PCR; the TCRdb copy retains only in-frame clones and omits some. The sample has tens of thousands of clones, under 95% seen once. Here the sequenced sample was CD4+ T cells from peripheral blood mononuclear cells, taken in the third trimester of pregnancy. The receptor set was obtained from a female donor in good health, enrolled as a control in a pregnancy study.

The chain carries TRBV28 and TRBJ2-7; TRBD2 aligns across 11 bases. CDR1 is MDHEN, CDR2 SYDVKM, per germline. This CDR3 spans 13 amino acids. V trimming: 8 bases; J trimming: 4 bases; junction bases outside the gene matches: 4. The CDR3 DNA reads as TGTGCCAGCCCCGGGACTAGCGGATACGAGCAGTACTTC. Protein: CASPGTSGYEQYF.

J is TRBJ2-1 and V is TRBV5-4, with D tentatively TRBD2 (5 bases). Trimming removed 2 bases from V and 3 bases from J, with 9 bases in between. The CDR3 loop spans 14 amino acids. CDR1 and CDR2 (germline): SGHNT, YYREEE (reference sequence). The CDR3, as DNA: TGTGCCAGCAGCTTAGGAGCGGACTACAATGAGCAGTTCTTC. This codes for CASSLGADYNEQFF.

The J gene is TRBJ1-2, the V gene TRBV27, with 8 bases lining up with TRBD1. Germline CDR1 reads MNHEY; CDR2 reads SMNVEV (reference sequence). J gave up 8 bases and V 4 bases, and 6 bases lay outside the gene matches. This CDR3 comprises 13 residues. The CDR3 sequence is CASSYAGGGGYTF. Written as DNA, the CDR3 is TGTGCCAGCAGTTACGCAGGGGGCGGAGGCTACACCTTC.

This sequence joins TRBV2 and TRBJ1-3, with a possible D match to TRBD1 (6 bases). This CDR3 has 16 residues. Trimming stripped 6 bases from V and 0 bases from J, with 15 bases between. The V gene's germline CDR1 is SNHLY and CDR2 FYNNEI. The chain's CDR3 is CASSLQQGSSGNTIYF. CDR3 nucleotides: TGTGCCAGCAGCCTCCAACAGGGCAGCTCTGGAAACACCATATATTTT.

The chain links TRBV4-1 to TRBJ2-5; the D gene is possibly TRBD2 (6 bases). The CDR3 spans 12 residues. Trimming pared 6 bases from V and 5 bases from J, leaving 10 bases between. The germline V gene has CDR1 MGHRA and CDR2 YSYEKL. CDR3 protein: CASSRELETQYF. CDR3 nucleotides: TGCGCCAGCAGTCGGGAGCTGGAGACCCAGTACTTC.

The J gene is TRBJ2-7, the V gene TRBV6-6; D is perhaps TRBD2 (5 bases). Trimming removed 2 bases from V and 5 bases from J, with 10 bases in between. Germline V lookup: CDR1 MNHNY, CDR2 SVGAGI (reference sequence). The CDR3 sequence is 13 residues long. CDR3 DNA sequence: TGTGCCAGCAGTTACCGTCCCGGGAACGAGCAGTACTTC. Protein sequence: CASSYRPGNEQYF.

The rearrangement uses TRBV2 and TRBJ2-2; D uncertain. The germline CDR1 and CDR2 sequences are SNHLY and FYNNEI. The CDR3 has 14 residues. The V end lost 2 bases, the J end lost 1 base, and 5 bases lay between the germline ends. The CDR3, as DNA: TGTGCCAGCAGTGAAATCCAGAACACCGGGGAGCTGTTTTTT. It specifies CASSEIQNTGELFF.

This sequence joins TRBV5-1 and TRBJ2-3; the D gene is possibly TRBD1 (5 bases). The CDR3 is 15 residues long. Trimming cost V 4 bases and J 0 bases, with 12 bases left between them. The germline gives CDR1 SGHRS, CDR2 YFSETQ. CDR3 in amino acids: CASSAWTSSTDTQYF. CDR3 DNA sequence: TGCGCCAGCAGCGCCTGGACAAGCAGCACAGATACGCAGTATTTT. The whole variable domain, remainder taken from reference TRBV5-1 and TRBJ2-3, is KAGVTQTPRYLIKTRGQQVTLSCSPISGHRSVSWYQQTPGQGLQFLFEYFSETQRNKGNFPGRFSGRQFSNSRSEMNVSTLELGDSALYLCASSAWTSSTDTQYFGPGTRLTVL.

CDR3 nucleotides: TGTGCCAGCAGGGAAGGGAGGACCCAGTACTTC. It yields the protein CASREGRTQYF. V and J are TRBV5-5 and TRBJ2-5; perhaps TRBD2 as D (5 bases). There are 11 residues in the CDR3. The ends were cut back, 5 bases at V and 7 bases at J, with 9 bases in the middle. Germline V lookup: CDR1 SGHKS, CDR2 YYEKEE (reference sequence).

Turning to this clone: A read error may account for a junction end that differs from germline. This chain uses TRBV7-7 with TRBJ2-5, with 7 nucleotides matching TRBD2. The CDR3 is made up of 16 amino acids. Per germline, CDR1 SSHAT and CDR2 FNYEAQ (reference sequence). The CDR3 nucleotides read TGTGCTAGCAGCCCCATGGTGGCTAGCGGCCAAGAGACCCAGTACTTC. It translates to CASSPMVASGQETQYF. Variable domain in full (rest from reference TRBV7-7 and TRBJ2-5): GAGVSQSPRYKVTKRGQDVTLRCDPISSHATLYWYQQALGQGPEFLTYFNYEAQPDKSGLPSDRFSAERPEGSISTLTIQRTEQRDSAMYRCASSPMVASGQETQYFGPGTRLLVL.

This clone occurred once. The chain has TRBV7-9 and TRBJ1-5; 10 nucleotides align to TRBD1. This CDR3 is built from 14 residues. V dropped 5 bases and J dropped 7; count of bases not matched to a gene: 5. Germline values: CDR1 SEHNR, CDR2 FQNEAQ (reference sequence). The CDR3 here is CASSVGQGSQPQHF. In DNA form, the CDR3 reads TGTGCCAGCAGCGTGGGACAGGGGAGCCAGCCCCAGCATTTT.

The rearrangement links TRBV5-1 to TRBJ2-7; the D gene is possibly TRBD2 (5 bases). CDR1 and CDR2 from the germline V gene are SGHRS and YFSETQ. Deletions cut 1 base from V and 3 bases from J, with 8 bases between. CDR3 length: 13 amino acids. The CDR3 DNA reads as TGCGCCAGCAGCTTGATCGAGGGCTACGAGCAGTACTTC. Protein sequence: CASSLIEGYEQYF.

The rearrangement uses TRBV5-1 and TRBJ2-3; D unclear. Germline V CDR1 and CDR2: SGHRS, YFSETQ. The CDR3 is made up of 13 amino acids. V lost 4 bases and J 3 bases, leaving 9 bases between the germline ends. The CDR3 coding sequence is TGCGCCAGCAGCCTACCCGTTACAGATACGCAGTATTTT. Its translation: CASSLPVTDTQYF.

CDR3 region: CASTGDTYNEQFF. The CDR3 DNA follows: TGTGCCAGTACCGGGGATACGTACAATGAGCAGTTCTTC. V is TRBV19 and J is TRBJ2-1, with a tentative D call TRBD2 (5 bases). The CDR3 is 13 residues long. Germline assignment: CDR1 LNHDA and CDR2 SQIVND (reference sequence). The ends were cut back, 7 bases at V and 4 bases at J, with 11 bases in the middle.

The chain links TRBV10-3 to TRBJ2-7; 8 nucleotides align to TRBD1. Germline V lookup: CDR1 ENHRY, CDR2 SYGVKD. This CDR3 contains 13 residues. V trimming: 2 bases; J trimming: 7 bases; junction bases outside the gene matches: 4. CDR3 sequence reads: CAISERDRKEQYF. CDR3 nucleotides: TGTGCCATCAGTGAGCGGGACAGGAAGGAGCAGTACTTC.

The V and J genes are TRBV18 and TRBJ1-3; no firm D call. V lost 1 base and J 0 bases, leaving 13 bases between the germline ends. CDR1 and CDR2 (germline): KGHSH, LQKENI. This CDR3 has 17 residues. In DNA, the CDR3 is TGTGCCAGCTCACCACTTTCTGGTTTGAGCTCTGGAAACACCATATATTTT. This encodes CASSPLSGLSSGNTIYF.

J is TRBJ2-7 and V is TRBV5-6; 7 nucleotides line up with TRBD2. The V segment lost 7 bases and the J segment 0 bases; nucleotides outside the gene matches: 7. In germline, CDR1 is SGHDT, CDR2 YYEEEE. There are 14 residues in the CDR3. CDR3: CASGKAGSSYEQYF. The DNA for the CDR3 is TGTGCCAGCGGAAAAGCGGGAAGCTCCTACGAGCAGTACTTC.

The chain links TRBV4-1 to TRBJ2-5; D gene unclear. V dropped 4 bases and J dropped 0 bases, with 9 bases sitting between them. The CDR3 is 14 residues long. CDR1 and CDR2 from the germline V gene are MGHRA and YSYEKL. CDR3 sequence: CASSRLRNQETQYF. The CDR3 nucleotides read TGCGCCAGCAGCCGTCTGCGGAACCAAGAGACCCAGTACTTC.

This clone was seen a single time. The chain carries TRBV2 and TRBJ1-1; no reliable D call. Trimming took 4 bases from V and 6 from J, leaving 15 bases between them. The CDR3 spans 14 residues. Germline V gene sequence: CDR1 SNHLY, CDR2 FYNNEI. In nucleotides, the CDR3 is TGTGCCAGCAGTGCCTTTGTCCCGGGATCTGAAGCTTTCTTT. Its translation: CASSAFVPGSEAFF.

The J gene is TRBJ2-7, the V gene TRBV5-1; no reliable D call. V lost 5 bases and J 7 bases, leaving 19 bases between the germline ends. The CDR3 spans 14 residues. CDR1 is SGHRS, CDR2 YFSETQ, per germline. This CDR3 reads CASSPPSPLPEQYF. Here the CDR3 DNA reads TGCGCCAGCAGTCCGCCATCTCCCCTACCGGAGCAGTACTTC.

The chain uses TRBV12-5 and TRBJ2-1; 7 bases are a match to TRBD2. V shed 7 bases and J 8 bases; nucleotides not matched to a gene: 14. This CDR3 contains 15 residues. Germline assignment: CDR1 LGHNT and CDR2 FRNRAP. This chain's CDR3 is CASVLGLDRVHEQFF. CDR3 coding DNA: TGTGCTAGTGTCCTCGGACTAGATCGAGTCCATGAGCAGTTCTTC.

The V gene is TRBV9, the J gene TRBJ2-5; D may be TRBD2 (5 bases). The CDR3 is 16 amino acids. Germline CDR1 SGDLS, CDR2 YYNGEE. V gave up 4 bases and J gave up 8 bases, with 24 bases separating them. CDR3 nucleotides: TGTGCCAGCAGCCCATACCCGTTTGGTTCCGGGGTAACCCAGTACTTC. Translated, it gives CASSPYPFGSGVTQYF.

This chain uses TRBV2 with TRBJ1-5, with 7 nucleotides matching TRBD1. J was trimmed by 2 bases and V by 2 bases; bases with no gene match: 9. The germline V gene has CDR1 SNHLY and CDR2 FYNNEI. The CDR3 has 17 residues. CDR3 DNA sequence: TGTGCCAGCAGTGAATTTCAGGGGGTAAGGGGCAATCAGCCCCAGCATTTT. It specifies CASSEFQGVRGNQPQHF.

V is TRBV27 and J is TRBJ1-5; 7 bases map to TRBD1. Germline-derived CDR1 and CDR2 are MNHEY and SMNVEV (reference sequence). The CDR3 extends over 15 amino acids. J lost 4 bases, V lost 3 bases, and 6 bases had no gene match. CDR3 nucleotides: TGTGCCAGCAGTTTCCAGGGGGGTTTTAATCAGCCCCAGCATTTT. Encoded protein: CASSFQGGFNQPQHF.

This sequence joins TRBV5-1 and TRBJ2-3; D is unresolved. Germline V gene data show CDR1 as SGHRS and CDR2 as YFSETQ. This CDR3 comprises 14 residues. Trimming cost V 0 bases and J 1 base, with 6 bases left between them. This CDR3 is CASSLGGRTDTQYF. CDR3 in DNA: TGCGCCAGCAGCTTGGGCGGCCGCACAGATACGCAGTATTTT.

The count of this clone is one. V usage is TRBV28 and J usage is TRBJ2-2; D might be TRBD1 (5 bases). The CDR3 consists of 12 residues. Trimming pared 6 bases from V and 3 bases from J, leaving 5 bases between. CDR1 is MDHEN, CDR2 SYDVKM, per germline. The CDR3 region is CASRQDTGELFF. CDR3 DNA: TGTGCCAGCAGACAGGACACCGGGGAGCTGTTTTTT.

The chain recombines TRBV9 with TRBJ2-7; a weak D match, TRBD2 (5 bases). The V end was cut by 4 bases, the J end by 12 bases, with 14 bases between. This CDR3 region has 11 residues. Germline V gene data show CDR1 as SGDLS and CDR2 as YYNGEE. This CDR3 is CASSNGGWPYF. The CDR3 bases are TGTGCCAGCAGCAACGGAGGTTGGCCGTACTTC. Looking up the rest from reference TRBV9 and TRBJ2-7 gives the full variable domain: DSGVTQTPKHLITATGQRVTLRCSPRSGDLSVYWYQQSLDQGLQFLIQYYNGEERAKGNILERFSAQQFPDLHSELNLSSLELGDSALYFCASSNGGWPYFGPGTRLTVT.

This clone was picked up a small number of times. The chain links TRBV2 to TRBJ2-3, with TRBD2 matching over 10 bases. CDR1 and CDR2 from the germline V gene are SNHLY and FYNNEI. The CDR3 is 14 residues long. The V and J ends lost 10 bases and 2 bases, in that order; junction bases with no gene match: 6. DNA of the CDR3: TGTGCCACCGGACTAGCGGACGACACAGATACGCAGTATTTT. This translates into CATGLADDTDTQYF.